This TCR beta chain was sequenced for a study of OX40 agonist ivuxolimab in advanced cancers. Looking at the study overall: Partial responses were recorded for three patients, including one with hepatocellular carcinoma and two with cutaneous melanoma. Study findings and constraints: Circulating CD4+ and CD8+ T cells showed clonal expansion by week 6 at 0.1 to 3.0 mg/kg.

Libraries were prepared by immunoSEQ multiplex PCR; TCRdb keeps only in-frame clonotypes and omits some of them. This sample has some 33,000 clones, with more than 75% found just once. Comments on this clone: Its antigen is as yet unknown.

V shed 4 bases and J 4 bases; nucleotides not matched to a gene: 10. CDR1 is WNHNN and CDR2 is SYGVQD in the germline V gene (reference sequence). The CDR3 length is 15 residues. This sequence was found in an adult with an advanced solid tumor such as melanoma, head and neck, liver or kidney cancer. The source was CD4+ or CD8+ T cells sorted from blood, collected in a trial of the OX40 agonist ivuxolimab. The gene calls are TRBV10-1 and TRBJ2-7, with TRBD2 identical over 7 bases. In nucleotides, the CDR3 is TGCGCCAGCAGTGCCGATCGGACTAGGGGATACGAGCAGTACTTC. Amino acid sequence: CASSADRTRGYEQYF.